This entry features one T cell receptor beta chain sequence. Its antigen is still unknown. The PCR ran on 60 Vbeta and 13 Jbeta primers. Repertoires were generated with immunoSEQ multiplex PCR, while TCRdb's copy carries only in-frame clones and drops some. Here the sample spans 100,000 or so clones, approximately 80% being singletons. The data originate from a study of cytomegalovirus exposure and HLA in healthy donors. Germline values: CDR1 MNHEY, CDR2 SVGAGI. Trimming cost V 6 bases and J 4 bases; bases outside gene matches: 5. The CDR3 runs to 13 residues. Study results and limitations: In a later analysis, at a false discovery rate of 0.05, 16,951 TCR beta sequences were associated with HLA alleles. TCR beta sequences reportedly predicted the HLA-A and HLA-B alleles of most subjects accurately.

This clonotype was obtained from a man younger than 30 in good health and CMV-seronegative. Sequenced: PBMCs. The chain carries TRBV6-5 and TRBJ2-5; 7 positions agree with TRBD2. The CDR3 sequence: CASSPTGGETQYF. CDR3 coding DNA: TGTGCCAGCAGCCCTACGGGGGGAGAGACCCAGTACTTC.